The T cell receptor beta chain described here comes from a study of CD8 T cells in ankylosing spondylitis. The CDR3 runs to 14 residues. The V gene lost 7 bases and the J gene lost 0 bases, with 10 bases spanning the gap. Germline-derived CDR1 and CDR2 are SGHAT and FQNNGV. TCRdb itself ran the 5' RACE reads through MiXCR, one entry per CDR3 protein. The repertoire includes about 300,000 distinct CDR3 sequences, around 21% of them detected once, and 3.5% sits in the top ten. This receptor was identified in a female donor with ankylosing spondylitis or in good health (not recorded which). This rearrangement joins TRBV11-2 to TRBJ2-1, with D maybe TRBD2 (6 bases). Material: blood, either unsorted or a sorted T cell fraction (not recorded which). CDR3 DNA: TGTGCCAGCAAAATGGAGGGCTCCTACAATGAGCAGTTCTTC. Translated, it gives CASKMEGSYNEQFF.